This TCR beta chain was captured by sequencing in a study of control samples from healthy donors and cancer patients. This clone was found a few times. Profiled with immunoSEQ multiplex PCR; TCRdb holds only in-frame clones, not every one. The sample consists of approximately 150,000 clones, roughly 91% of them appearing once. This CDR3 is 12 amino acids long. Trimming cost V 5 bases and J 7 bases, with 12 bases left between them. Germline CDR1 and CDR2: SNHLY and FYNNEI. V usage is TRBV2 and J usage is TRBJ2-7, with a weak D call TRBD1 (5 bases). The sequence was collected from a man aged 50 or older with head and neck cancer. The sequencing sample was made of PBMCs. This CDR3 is CASSQGNGEQYF. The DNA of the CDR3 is TGTGCCAGCAGTCAGGGAAATGGTGAGCAGTACTTC.